The next 7 T cell receptor beta chains were all read from a single sample in a study of blood T cells in healthy people across ages. Through a sample-barcoded 5' primer and a J-beta primer mix, a second PCR was run for roughly 6 to 11 cycles. TCRdb processed the 5' RACE reads anew with MiXCR; each CDR3 protein has one entry. The data contain 550,000 to 650,000 distinct CDR3 sequences, approximately 26% of them singletons. These records were also assigned to another study, of T cells of mothers and their children.

Sequences were obtained from blood. Receptor source: a boy aged 2 to 10 in good health.

This clonotype has at least ten counts. The rearrangement joins TRBV10-3 to TRBJ1-6, with D possibly TRBD1 on 5 matching bases. Trimming removed 4 bases from V and 7 bases from J, with 11 bases in between. The CDR3 runs 14 residues. CDR1 is ENHRY and CDR2 is SYGVKD in the germline V gene. The CDR3 region is CAISAGMGNSPLHF. In DNA form, the CDR3 reads TGTGCCATCAGTGCAGGGATGGGGAATTCACCCCTCCACTTT.

V gene TRBV15 combines with J gene TRBJ1-3, with TRBD1 identical over 11 bases. The V gene's germline CDR1 is LNHNV and CDR2 YYDKDF (reference sequence). The CDR3 has 19 residues. The V segment lost 5 bases and the J segment 0 bases; nucleotides outside the gene matches: 12. The CDR3 loop reads CATSPIGQGAPISGNTIYF. CDR3 nucleotide sequence: TGTGCCACCAGCCCGATAGGACAGGGGGCCCCGATCTCTGGAAACACCATATATTTT.

This clonotype was found a few times. As DNA, the CDR3 is TGTGCCAGCAGTTCGGGACTTTTTAACTCTGGAAACACCATATATTTT. Translated: CASSSGLFNSGNTIYF. The V call is TRBV6-5, the J call TRBJ1-3; D possibly corresponds to TRBD1 (5 bases). The V end lost 4 bases, the J end lost 0 bases, and 13 bases lay between the germline ends. Germline values: CDR1 MNHEY, CDR2 SVGAGI. The CDR3 runs to 16 residues.

J is TRBJ2-7 and V is TRBV15; the D gene is possibly TRBD2 (5 bases). The germline V gene has CDR1 LNHNV and CDR2 YYDKDF (reference sequence). V dropped 2 bases and J dropped 2 bases, with 19 bases sitting between them. This CDR3 is built from 17 residues. The CDR3 nucleotides read TGTGCCACCAGCAGAAGGGCCGGGGAGACTAACCCCTACGAGCAGTACTTC. Amino acid sequence: CATSRRAGETNPYEQYF.

This clonotype appeared a few times. This sequence joins TRBV12-3 or TRBV12-4 and TRBJ2-3; tentatively, D is TRBD2 (5 bases). The ends were cut back, 5 bases at V and 2 bases at J, with 8 bases in the middle. The CDR3 has 13 residues. The CDR3 DNA is TGTGCCAGCAGTCAACTAGACACAGATACGCAGTATTTT. As protein: CASSQLDTDTQYF.

J is TRBJ2-5 and V is TRBV25-1; tentative D call: TRBD2 (5 bases). Germline assignment: CDR1 MGHDK and CDR2 SYGVNS. This CDR3 has 16 residues. V dropped 1 base and J dropped 0 bases, with 12 bases sitting between them. CDR3 DNA: TGTGCCAGCAGTGAATCTATTCGGGGATACCAAGAGACCCAGTACTTC. It encodes CASSESIRGYQETQYF.

This rearrangement joins TRBV9 to TRBJ2-1; D is unclear. The DNA end favors TRBJ2-7, so the J call may be wrong. The CDR3 loop spans 15 amino acids. Germline CDR1 and CDR2: SGDLS and YYNGEE. The CDR3 coding sequence is TGTGCCAGCAGCGTAGTTAATCGAGAGGTACACGAGCAGTACTTC. Translated: CASSVVNREVHEQYF.